The clone carrying this TCR beta chain was detected a few times. Its antigen is unidentified. In the authors' workflow: A per-sample median of roughly 100,000 TCRs was observed, with a range of about 23,224 to 700,000. One entry per CDR3 protein, called by TCRdb with MiXCR from the RACE reads. In this record, the V and J calls reflect TCRdb's handling and not the investigators' own analysis. The table has roughly 120,000 distinct CDR3 sequences, roughly 13% seen once. The record originates from a study of human T cells and chemical hapten exposure. Study conclusions and caveats: Clustering by CDR3 similarity yielded significantly more large clusters from expanded TCRs than controls. Alopecia was present in the donors, so their immune response may differ from healthy people's.

Deletions cut 3 bases from V and 9 bases from J, with 15 bases between. This CDR3 has 14 residues. Regarding time point: pre-sensitization, week 0. Treatment: therapeutic diphenylcyclopropenone sensitization with weekly scalp DPC. Each patch-test visit's blood sample preceded patch application. This specimen was whole blood, taken in connection with sensitization to the hapten diphenylcyclopropenone (DPC). The rearrangement uses TRBV12-3 or TRBV12-4 and TRBJ2-1; tentative D call: TRBD2 (7 bases). The sequence came from a woman between 18 and 29 years old with alopecia areata. Some clones in this sample may be carry-over from other donors' samples. The CDR3 DNA reads TGTGCCAGCAGTTTGAAGGGGGGGCCGGTTGAGCAGTTCTTC. It translates to CASSLKGGPVEQFF.